This TCR beta chain appears in the sequencing data of a study of lymphopenia after photon versus proton radiotherapy (dated by TCRdb to between 2018 and 2021). At the level of the whole study: The study compared the immunological effects of photon versus proton radiation therapy in patients with gastrointestinal tumors who developed high-grade lymphopenia. A cohort of around 21 patients with gastrointestinal tumors who received either photon or proton therapy and subsequently developed lymphopenia was included. The study was designed to characterize how the impact on the immune system differs between the two radiation modalities. General study outcomes and caveats: Across the cohort, an inverse correlation was found between a larger post-nadir drop in TCR diversity and overall survival time among patients who died. Once the lymphocyte count had reached its nadir, the repertoires of photon-treated patients showed oligoclonal expansion, particularly of CD8+ Temra cells, and this expansion drove the decline in diversity. Relative stability during treatment was observed in proton-treated patients, whereas loss of naive T cells and TCR diversity and gain of effector/memory populations were observed in photon-treated patients. The survival association was assessed only in patients who died, and better survival with proton therapy was presented by the authors as a possibility rather than a demonstrated result.

The receptor library was made with the immunoSEQ multiplex PCR assay. Alongside multiparametric flow cytometry, deep sequencing of rearranged TCR beta loci was used to profile the T cell repertoires. Sourced from immuneACCESS, this table was stored by TCRdb with only in-frame sequences that have V and J called. A share of the clones is absent; for the studies checked, an unresolved V gene accounts for under half, and the remainder has no known explanation. In this sample the table shows several thousand clones, around 69% of which occur a single time. In total, the top ten clones hold approximately 50% of the sample. Its CDR3 holds 14 amino acids, cysteine through phenylalanine. The sequence is cut down to CDR3 DNA, 42 bases in frame from base 1. As to this clone: Its antigen has not been determined. No much larger clone exists at a distance of one base, and base qualities are not known.

Recombination connected TRBV5-2 to TRBJ2-7; TRBD1, the table's D call, was not compared with the DNA. TRBV5-2 is designated a pseudogene. The material sequenced was peripheral blood, taken from a patient treated with proton-based radiotherapy. The TCR was taken from a man older than 75 with esophageal cancer. The nucleotides are TGTGCCAGCAATCGTAGACAGGCCCCCTACGAGCAGTACTTC. Its protein is CASNRRQAPYEQYF.